Below, one T cell receptor beta chain is given with its context. This sample was included in a study of T cells after somatic rescue of genetic block. Deletions cut 6 bases from V and 1 base from J, with 12 bases between. In germline, CDR1 is MNHEY, CDR2 SVGAGI. This CDR3 is 14 amino acids long. Profiled with immunoSEQ multiplex PCR; TCRdb holds only in-frame clones, not every one. The sample carries some 90,000 clones, just under 90% recorded once. The chain is built from TRBV6-5 and TRBJ2-5; weak D call: TRBD2 (6 bases). This TCR came from a woman between 18 and 30 years old. Sequencing was done on a sample of peripheral blood mononuclear cells (PBMCs). The DNA of the CDR3 is TGTGCCAGCAGGCGAATAGCGGCCCAAGAGACCCAGTACTTC. It specifies CASRRIAAQETQYF.